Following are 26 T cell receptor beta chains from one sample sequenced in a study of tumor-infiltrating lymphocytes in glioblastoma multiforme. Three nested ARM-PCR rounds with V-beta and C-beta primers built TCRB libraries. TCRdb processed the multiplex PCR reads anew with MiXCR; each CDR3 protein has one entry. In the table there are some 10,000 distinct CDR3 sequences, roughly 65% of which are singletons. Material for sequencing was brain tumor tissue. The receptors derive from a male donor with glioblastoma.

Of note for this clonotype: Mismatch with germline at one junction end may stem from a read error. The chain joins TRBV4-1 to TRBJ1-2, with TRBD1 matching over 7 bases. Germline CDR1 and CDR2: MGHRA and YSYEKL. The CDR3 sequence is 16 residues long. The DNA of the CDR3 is TGCGCCACCAGCCAAGGTCAATACAGGGGAAACTATGGCTACACCTTC. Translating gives CATSQGQYRGNYGYTF.

The CDR3 DNA reads as TGCGCCGGCAACCAAGAGGAGGGGATAAGCACCTACGAGCAGTACTTC. Translation: CAGNQEEGISTYEQYF. This sequence joins TRBV4-1 and TRBJ2-7, with TRBD2 as a possible D gene (6 bases). The CDR3 is 16 amino acids. Trimming shortened V by 11 bases and J by 2 bases, and 25 bases separated the two germline ends. Germline loops: CDR1 MGHRA, CDR2 YSYEKL.

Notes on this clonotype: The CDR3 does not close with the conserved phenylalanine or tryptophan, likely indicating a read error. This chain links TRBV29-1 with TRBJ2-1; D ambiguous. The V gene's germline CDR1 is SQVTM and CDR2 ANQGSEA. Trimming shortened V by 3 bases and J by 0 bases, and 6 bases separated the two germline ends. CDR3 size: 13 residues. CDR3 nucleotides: TGCAGCGTTGAGGATACCTCCTACAATGAGCAGTTCTTA. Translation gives CSVEDTSYNEQFL.

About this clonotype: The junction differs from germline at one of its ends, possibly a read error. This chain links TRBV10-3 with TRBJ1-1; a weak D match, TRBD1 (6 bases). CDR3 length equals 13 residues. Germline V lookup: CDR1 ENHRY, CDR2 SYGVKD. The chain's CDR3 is CATRGDMNIEAFF. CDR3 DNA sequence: TGTGCCACCAGGGGAGACATGAACATTGAAGCTTTCTTT.

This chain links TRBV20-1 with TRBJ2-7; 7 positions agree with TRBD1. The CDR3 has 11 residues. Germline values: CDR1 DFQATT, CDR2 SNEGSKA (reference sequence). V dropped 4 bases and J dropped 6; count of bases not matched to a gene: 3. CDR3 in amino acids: CSATDRREQYF. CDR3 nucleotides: TGCAGTGCTACGGACAGGCGCGAGCAGTACTTC.

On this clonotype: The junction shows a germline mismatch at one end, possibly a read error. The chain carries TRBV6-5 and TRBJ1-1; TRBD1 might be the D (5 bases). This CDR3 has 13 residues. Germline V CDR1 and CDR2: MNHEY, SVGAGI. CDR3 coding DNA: TGCGCCAGCAGAAGACAGACGTGGGCTGACGCTTTCTTT. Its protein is CASRRQTWADAFF.

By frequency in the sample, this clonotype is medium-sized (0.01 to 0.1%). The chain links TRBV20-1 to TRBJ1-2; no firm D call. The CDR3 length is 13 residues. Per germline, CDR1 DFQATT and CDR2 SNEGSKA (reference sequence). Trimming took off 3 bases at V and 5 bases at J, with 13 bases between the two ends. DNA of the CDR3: TGCAGTGCTAGCGATTTTACGGAATATGGCTACACCTTC. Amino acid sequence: CSASDFTEYGYTF.

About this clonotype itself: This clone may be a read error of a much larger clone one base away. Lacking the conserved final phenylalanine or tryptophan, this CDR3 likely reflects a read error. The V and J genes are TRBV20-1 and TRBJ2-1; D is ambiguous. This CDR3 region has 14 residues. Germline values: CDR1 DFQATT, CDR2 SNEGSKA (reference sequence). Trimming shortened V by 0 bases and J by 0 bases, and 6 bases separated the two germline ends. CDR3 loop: CSARDRVSYNEQFL. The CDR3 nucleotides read TGCAGTGCTAGAGATCGGGTCTCCTACAATGAGCAGTTCTTA.

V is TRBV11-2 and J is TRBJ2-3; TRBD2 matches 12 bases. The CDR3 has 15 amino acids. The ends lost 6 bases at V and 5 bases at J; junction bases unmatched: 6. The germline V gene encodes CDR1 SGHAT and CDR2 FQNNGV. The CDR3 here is CASRLAGGYGDTQYF. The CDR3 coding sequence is TGTGCCAGCAGGCTAGCGGGGGGGTACGGAGATACGCAGTATTTT.

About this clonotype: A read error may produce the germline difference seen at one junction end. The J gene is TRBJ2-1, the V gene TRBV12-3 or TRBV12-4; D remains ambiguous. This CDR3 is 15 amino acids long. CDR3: CASTGRATEDNKQFF. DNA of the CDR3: TGTGCCAGCACGGGTCGAGCTACGGAAGACAATAAGCAGTTCTTC.

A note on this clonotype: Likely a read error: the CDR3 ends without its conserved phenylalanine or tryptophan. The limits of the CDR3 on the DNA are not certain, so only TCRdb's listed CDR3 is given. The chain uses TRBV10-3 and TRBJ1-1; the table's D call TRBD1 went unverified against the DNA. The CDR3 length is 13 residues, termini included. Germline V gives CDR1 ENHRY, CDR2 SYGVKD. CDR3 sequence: CATGGDMNTEALL.

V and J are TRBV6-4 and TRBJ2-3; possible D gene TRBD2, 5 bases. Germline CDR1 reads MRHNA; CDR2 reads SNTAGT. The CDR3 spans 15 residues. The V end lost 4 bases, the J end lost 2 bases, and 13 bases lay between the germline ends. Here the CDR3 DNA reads TGTGCCAGCAGTGCTTCCCGGGAAGCCACAGATACGCAGTATTTT. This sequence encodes CASSASREATDTQYF.

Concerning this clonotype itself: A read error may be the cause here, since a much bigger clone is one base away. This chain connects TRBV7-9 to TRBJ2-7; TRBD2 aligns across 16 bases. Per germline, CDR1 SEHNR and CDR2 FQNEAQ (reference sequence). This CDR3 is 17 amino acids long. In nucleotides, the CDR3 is TGTGTCAGCACAGGGACTAGCGGGAGGGCCCCCTCGGGAGAGCAGTACTTC. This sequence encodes CVSTGTSGRAPSGEQYF. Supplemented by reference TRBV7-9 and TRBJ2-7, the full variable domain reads DTGVSQNPRHKITKRGQNVTFRCDPISEHNRLYWYRQTLGQGPEFLTYFQNEAQLEKSRLLSDRFSAERPKGSFSTLEIQRTEQGDSAMYLCVSTGTSGRAPSGEQYFGPGTRLTVT.

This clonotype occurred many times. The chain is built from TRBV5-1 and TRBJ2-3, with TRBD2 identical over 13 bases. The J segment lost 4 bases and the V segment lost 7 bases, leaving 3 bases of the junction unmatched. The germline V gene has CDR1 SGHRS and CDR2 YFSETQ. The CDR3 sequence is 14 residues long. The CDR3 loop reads CASWTSGSADTQYF. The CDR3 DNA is TGCGCCAGCTGGACTAGCGGGAGTGCAGATACGCAGTATTTT.

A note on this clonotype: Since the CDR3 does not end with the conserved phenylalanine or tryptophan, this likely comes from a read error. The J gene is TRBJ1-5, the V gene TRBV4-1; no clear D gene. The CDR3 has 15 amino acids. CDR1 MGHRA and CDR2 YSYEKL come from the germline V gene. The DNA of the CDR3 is TGCGCCAGCGGCCAAGGACTCACGAGTAATCAGCCCCAGCATTGT. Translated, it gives CASGQGLTSNQPQHC.

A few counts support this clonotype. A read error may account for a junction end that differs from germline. The CDR3 DNA sequence: TGCAGTGCTAGCCCGGGAAGGGTGAATTTACCCCTCCATTTT. It encodes CSASPGRVNLPLHF. The chain combines TRBV20-1 with TRBJ1-6; no clear D. CDR3 size: 14 residues. Germline assignment: CDR1 DFQATT and CDR2 SNEGSKA (reference sequence).

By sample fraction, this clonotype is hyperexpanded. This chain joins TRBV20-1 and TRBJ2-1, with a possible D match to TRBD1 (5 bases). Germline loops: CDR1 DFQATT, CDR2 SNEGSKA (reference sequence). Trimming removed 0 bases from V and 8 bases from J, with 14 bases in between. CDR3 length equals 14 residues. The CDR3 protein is CSARDEAGLYEQFF. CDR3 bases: TGCAGTGCTAGAGATGAGGCAGGGCTGTATGAGCAGTTCTTC.

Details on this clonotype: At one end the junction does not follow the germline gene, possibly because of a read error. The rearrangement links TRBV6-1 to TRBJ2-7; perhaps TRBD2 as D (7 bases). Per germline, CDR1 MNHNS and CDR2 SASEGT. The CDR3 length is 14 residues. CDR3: CTSTFEGGPYEQYF. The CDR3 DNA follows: TGTACCAGCACCTTCGAGGGGGGGCCCTACGAGCAGTACTTC.

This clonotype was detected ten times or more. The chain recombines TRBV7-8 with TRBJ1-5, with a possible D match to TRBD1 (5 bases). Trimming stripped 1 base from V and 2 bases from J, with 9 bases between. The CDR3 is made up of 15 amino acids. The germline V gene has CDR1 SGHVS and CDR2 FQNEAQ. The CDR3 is CASSLERGGNQPQHF. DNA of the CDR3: TGTGCCAGCAGCTTAGAACGAGGGGGCAATCAGCCCCAGCATTTT.

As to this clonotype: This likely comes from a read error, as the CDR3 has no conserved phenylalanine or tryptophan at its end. The CDR3 sequence is CSVPWGLGGGETQYL. As DNA, the CDR3 is TGCAGCGTCCCTTGGGGACTTGGTGGTGGAGAGACTCAGTACCTC. The chain combines TRBV29-1 with TRBJ2-5; possible D gene TRBD2, 6 bases. Germline V CDR1 and CDR2: SQVTM, ANQGSEA. CDR3 length: 15 amino acids.

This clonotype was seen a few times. For the CDR3, the DNA is TGCAGTGCTCCCGATCTACGACAGGGATATAGCACAGATACGCAGTATTTT. Translating it yields CSAPDLRQGYSTDTQYF. The chain uses TRBV20-1 and TRBJ2-3; 7 nucleotides match TRBD1. The CDR3 runs to 17 residues. V was clipped by 5 bases and J by 0 bases; unmatched bases: 14. Germline loops: CDR1 DFQATT, CDR2 SNEGSKA (reference sequence).

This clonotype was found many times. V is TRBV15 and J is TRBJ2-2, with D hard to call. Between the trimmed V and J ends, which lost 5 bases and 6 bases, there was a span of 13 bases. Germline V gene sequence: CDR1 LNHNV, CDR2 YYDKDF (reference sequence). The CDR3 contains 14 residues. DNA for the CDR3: TGTGCCACCAGCGACCGCCCTTTCGCCGGGGAGCTGTTTTTT. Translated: CATSDRPFAGELFF.

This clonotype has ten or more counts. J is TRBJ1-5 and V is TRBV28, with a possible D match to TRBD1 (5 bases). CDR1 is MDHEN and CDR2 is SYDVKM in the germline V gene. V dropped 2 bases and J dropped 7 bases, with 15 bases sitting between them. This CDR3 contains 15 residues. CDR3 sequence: CASSLRSQARQPQHF. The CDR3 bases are TGTGCCAGCAGTTTACGCTCACAGGCGCGCCAGCCCCAGCATTTT.

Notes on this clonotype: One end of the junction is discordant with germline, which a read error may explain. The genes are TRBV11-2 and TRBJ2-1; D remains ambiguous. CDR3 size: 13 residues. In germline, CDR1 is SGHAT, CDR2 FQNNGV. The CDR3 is CASSLRGYNEQLF. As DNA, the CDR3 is TGCGCAAGCAGCTTACGTGGGTACAATGAGCAGCTCTTC.

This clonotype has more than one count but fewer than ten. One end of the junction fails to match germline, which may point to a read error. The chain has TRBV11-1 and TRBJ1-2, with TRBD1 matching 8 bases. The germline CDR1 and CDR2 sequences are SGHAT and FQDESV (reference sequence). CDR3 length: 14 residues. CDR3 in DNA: TGTGCCAGCAGCCAGGACAGGGCTAACTATGGCTGCACCTTC. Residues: CASSQDRANYGCTF. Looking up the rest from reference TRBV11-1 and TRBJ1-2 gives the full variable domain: EAEVAQSPRYKITEKSQAVAFWCDPISGHATLYWYRQILGQGPELLVQFQDESVVDDSQLPKDRFSAERLKGVDSTLKIQPAELGDSAMYLCASSQDRANYGCTFGSGTRLTVV.

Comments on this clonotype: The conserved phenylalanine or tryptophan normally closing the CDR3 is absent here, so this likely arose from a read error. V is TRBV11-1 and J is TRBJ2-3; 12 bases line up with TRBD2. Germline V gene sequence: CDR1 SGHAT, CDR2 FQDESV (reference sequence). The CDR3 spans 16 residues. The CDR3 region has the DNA TGTGCCAGCAGCTCAGGACTAGCGGGGAGCACGGATACGCAGTATATT. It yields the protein CASSSGLAGSTDTQYI.